This T cell receptor (beta chain) comes out of a study of cytomegalovirus exposure and HLA in healthy donors. Study-wide results and limits: Immune exposure information comprised only CMV serostatus.

60 Vbeta and 13 Jbeta primers were used in PCR. TCRdb's copy holds only in-frame clones and misses some; the assay was immunoSEQ multiplex PCR. This sample has under 200,000 clones, with nearly 80% found just once. Details on this clone: Its antigen is still unknown.

Sequencing used PBMCs. This receptor was identified in a woman aged 40-49 years in good health and CMV-seronegative.

The CDR3 region is CASSLEGASTDTQYF. The CDR3 DNA follows: TGTGCCAGCAGTTTGGAGGGGGCTAGCACAGATACGCAGTATTTT. This sequence joins TRBV27 and TRBJ2-3; a possible D gene is TRBD1 (7 bases). CDR3 length equals 15 residues. Trimming stripped 3 bases from V and 0 bases from J, with 10 bases between. Germline assignment: CDR1 MNHEY and CDR2 SMNVEV (reference sequence).